This T cell receptor (beta chain) was identified during a study of blood T cells in healthy people across ages. General study points: Higher diversity, along with more naive CD4+ cells, distinguished long-lived donors from aged donors. PBMCs were not sorted, which prevented a conclusive comparison of naive versus antigen-experienced cells.

Using a J-beta primer mix together with a sample-barcoded 5' primer, a second PCR was run for about 6 to 12 cycles. MiXCR, run by TCRdb on the 5' RACE reads, gives a single entry per CDR3 protein. The sample lists around 990,000 distinct CDR3 sequences, around 25% occurring once. For this clonotype: Antigen specificity is unknown.

CDR1 and CDR2 from the germline V gene are SQVTM and ANQGSEA. The CDR3 has 12 amino acids. Trimming removed 3 bases at V and 7 bases at J, with 12 bases between. These same data were also listed under a study on T cells of mothers and their children. That source notes: When the second PCR was run, its M1S primer added sample barcodes and 2-4 random nucleotides.

This sequence was found in a girl aged 2 to 9 in good health. Sequencing used blood. The chain employs TRBV29-1 and TRBJ1-2; maybe TRBD1 (6 bases). This CDR3 is CSVESGAVGYTF. In nucleotides, the CDR3 is TGCAGCGTTGAGTCAGGGGCCGTTGGCTACACCTTC.